This is a list of T cell receptor beta chains from one sample in a study of T cell responses to AZD1222 COVID-19 vaccine. The assay was immunoSEQ multiplex PCR, and TCRdb's table has in-frame clones only and misses some. The sample has 90,000 to 150,000 clones; roughly 91% are singletons. This material consisted of peripheral blood, taken on day 0 of AZD1222 vaccination. Receptors were obtained from an adult in good health. CDR3s include the opening cysteine and the closing phenylalanine or tryptophan. Each record gives: J gene, V gene, clone size, D gene, CDR3 DNA, CDR3 protein. A D gene is named only where the DNA matches it firmly. Some rows have no size entry. The others give once, few or many, or a class for an expanded clone.

TRBJ1-5 | TRBV4-1 | NA | NA | TGCGCCAGCAGCGTACGAATCGGGGCGGGCCAGCCCCAGCATTTT | CASSVRIGAGQPQHF
TRBJ2-5 | TRBV29-1 | once | NA | TGCAGCGTTAGGGAGGCAGGGGAGACCCAGTACTTC | CSVREAGETQYF
TRBJ2-1 | TRBV29-1 | NA | NA | TGCAGCGTTCAGAGTGTGGGTCGTAGTAATGAGCAGTTCTTC | CSVQSVGRSNEQFF
TRBJ1-1 | TRBV5-1 | NA | NA | TGCGCCAGCAGCCTGGAAGTGACCGGACAAACTGAAGCTTTCTTT | CASSLEVTGQTEAFF
TRBJ2-1 | TRBV24-1 | NA | NA | TGTGCCACCAGTGATTTGGCAGGGAAACCCTACAATGAGCAGTTCTTC | CATSDLAGKPYNEQFF
TRBJ1-2 | TRBV3-1/TRBV3-2 | NA | TRBD1 | TGTGCCAGCAGCCCACCGGGACAGGGCGGGGGCGGCTACACCTTC | CASSPPGQGGGGYTF
TRBJ2-5 | TRBV18 | NA | NA | TGTGCCAGCTCACCGTCGACAGTCGAGACCCAGTACTTC | CASSPSTVETQYF
TRBJ2-7 | TRBV5-1 | NA | NA | TGCGCCAGCAGCCGACAAGACGCAACCTACGAGCAGTACTTC | CASSRQDATYEQYF
TRBJ1-1 | TRBV10-3 | NA | NA | TGTGCCATCAGTGAGGGGGGGAGGACTGAAGCTTTCTTT | CAISEGGRTEAFF
TRBJ2-3 | TRBV29-1 | NA | NA | TGCAGCGTCATACGTATAGCGGAAGCGCCTTCTACGCAGTATTTT | CSVIRIAEAPSTQYF
TRBJ2-2 | TRBV5-1 | NA | TRBD2 | TGCGCCAGCAGCCCCGGGACTAGCGGGATCGGGACCGGGGAGCTGTTTTTT | CASSPGTSGIGTGELFF
TRBJ2-1 | TRBV9 | once | TRBD2 | TGTGCCAGCAGCGGGACTAGCGGGGGGTACAATGAGCAGTTCTTC | CASSGTSGGYNEQFF
TRBJ1-2 | TRBV2 | NA | NA | TGTGCCAGCACCCTTTCTTCGACAGACACCTATGGCTACACCTTC | CASTLSSTDTYGYTF
TRBJ1-5 | TRBV6-1 | NA | NA | TGTGCCAGCAGTGAATTAGTGGGCTTGAATCAGCCCCAGCATTTT | CASSELVGLNQPQHF
TRBJ2-7 | TRBV10-3 | NA | TRBD1 | TGTGCCATCAGTCCGACAGGGGAGAGCTCCTACGAGCAGTACTTC | CAISPTGESSYEQYF
TRBJ1-4 | TRBV6-5 | NA | NA | TGTGCCAGCAGCCGCGGGACGGCGGTCGGTGAAAAACTGTTTTTT | CASSRGTAVGEKLFF
TRBJ1-1 | TRBV7-9 | NA | NA | TGTGCCAGCAGCTTAGTGGCGAACACTGAAGCTTTCTTT | CASSLVANTEAFF
TRBJ2-4 | TRBV19 | NA | TRBD2 | TGTGCCAGTAGTATAGGGGGACTAGTAAACATTCAGTACTTC | CASSIGGLVNIQYF
TRBJ1-3 | TRBV15 | NA | NA | TGTGCCACCAGTTTGACAAACGGAAACACCATATATTTT | CATSLTNGNTIYF
TRBJ1-1 | TRBV10-3 | NA | NA | TGTGCCATCAGTGAGTCGGGGGCTAGCACTGAAGCTTTCTTT | CAISESGASTEAFF
TRBJ1-3 | TRBV6-5 | NA | TRBD1 | TGTGCCAGCAGTTACGCGGACAGGGGGGCTGGAAACACCATATATTTT | CASSYADRGAGNTIYF
TRBJ2-3 | TRBV18 | NA | NA | TGTGCCAGCTCACCCGGCGCAGATACGCAGTATTTT | CASSPGADTQYF
TRBJ2-1 | TRBV11-3 | NA | NA | TGTGCCAGCAGCTTAGATAAATGGGGGAGCGCTTCCTACAATGAGCAGTTCTTC | CASSLDKWGSASYNEQFF
TRBJ2-3 | TRBV5-6 | once | NA | TGTGCCAGCAGGGATGGGACCGCCACAGATACGCAGTATTTT | CASRDGTATDTQYF
TRBJ2-7 | TRBV11-2 | NA | TRBD2 | TGTGCCAGCAGCTTAGACCGGGGGGAATACGAGCAGTACTTC | CASSLDRGEYEQYF
TRBJ2-7 | TRBV30 | NA | NA | TGTGCCTCTCAAATAGGTCCCTACGAGCAGTACTTC | CASQIGPYEQYF
TRBJ2-1 | TRBV5-1 | NA | NA | TGCGCCAGCAGCCCCCGGGTGGGGGGTGAGGGGAATGAGCAGTTCTTC | CASSPRVGGEGNEQFF
TRBJ1-2 | TRBV12-3/TRBV12-4 | NA | TRBD1 | TGTGCCAGCAGTCGACAGGGTTATGGCTACACCTTC | CASSRQGYGYTF
TRBJ2-1 | TRBV28 | NA | NA | TGTGCCAGCAGTTTTTTGGGGACACCACGGGCCAATGAGCAGTTCTTC | CASSFLGTPRANEQFF
TRBJ2-7 | TRBV4-1 | NA | TRBD2 | TGCGCTACCGGACTAGCTGAGTCCTACGAGCAGTACTTC | CATGLAESYEQYF
TRBJ2-2 | TRBV5-4 | once | NA | TGTGCCAGCAGCTTGGTAGGGAGCACCGGGGAGCTGTTTTTT | CASSLVGSTGELFF
TRBJ2-1 | TRBV7-9 | NA | NA | TGTGCCAGCAGCTTAATACAGGGTAACGTCAATGAGCAGTTCTTC | CASSLIQGNVNEQFF
TRBJ1-1 | TRBV7-6 | NA | NA | TGTGCCAGCAGCTTAGCTAACGGGCAGATGAACACTGAAGCTTTCTTT | CASSLANGQMNTEAFF
TRBJ2-7 | TRBV15 | NA | TRBD2 | TGTGCCACCAGCAGGCGGGGCGGGGGGGCCGACGAGCAGTACTTC | CATSRRGGGADEQYF
TRBJ2-1 | TRBV6-5 | NA | NA | TGTGCCAGCAGTCTCGTAAGCCGCTCCTACAATGAGCAGTTCTTC | CASSLVSRSYNEQFF
TRBJ2-2 | TRBV11-2 | NA | TRBD2 | TGTGCCAGCAGCCTTCGACCTCCGGGACTAGCGGCGAACACCGGGGAGCTGTTTTTT | CASSLRPPGLAANTGELFF
TRBJ2-1 | TRBV5-6 | NA | NA | TGTGCCAGCAGCCGAGGAGGGGTTTTCTACAATGAGCAGTTCTTC | CASSRGGVFYNEQFF
TRBJ2-2 | TRBV6-5 | NA | NA | TGTGCCAGCAGTTACGGACCACTCACCGGGGAGCTGTTTTTT | CASSYGPLTGELFF
TRBJ1-1 | TRBV30 | many | NA | TGTGCCTGGACCGGGGTCTGGGCCACTGAAGCTTTCTTT | CAWTGVWATEAFF
TRBJ1-2 | TRBV4-2 | NA | NA | TGTGCCAGCAGCCAAGATTCTCCCAGAAACTATGGCTACACCTTC | CASSQDSPRNYGYTF
TRBJ1-5 | TRBV7-2 | NA | NA | TGTGCCAGCAGCTTAGGACCCCTCGGGACCAATCAGCCCCAGCATTTT | CASSLGPLGTNQPQHF